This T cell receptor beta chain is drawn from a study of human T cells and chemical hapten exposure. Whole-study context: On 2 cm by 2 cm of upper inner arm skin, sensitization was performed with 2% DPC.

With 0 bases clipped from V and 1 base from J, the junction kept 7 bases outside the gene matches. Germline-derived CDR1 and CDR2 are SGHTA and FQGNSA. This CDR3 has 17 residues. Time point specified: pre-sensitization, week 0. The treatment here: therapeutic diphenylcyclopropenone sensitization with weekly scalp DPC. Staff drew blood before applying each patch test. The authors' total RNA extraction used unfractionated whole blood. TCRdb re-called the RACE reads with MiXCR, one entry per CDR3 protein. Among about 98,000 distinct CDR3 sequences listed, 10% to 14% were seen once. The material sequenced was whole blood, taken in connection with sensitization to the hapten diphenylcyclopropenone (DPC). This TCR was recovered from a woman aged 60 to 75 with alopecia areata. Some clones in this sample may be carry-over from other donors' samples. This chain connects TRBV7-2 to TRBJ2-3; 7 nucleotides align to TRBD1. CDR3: CASSLAGPGQGTDTQYF. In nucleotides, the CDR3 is TGTGCCAGCAGCTTAGCTGGGCCTGGACAGGGCACAGATACGCAGTATTTT.